The entry below describes one TCR beta chain. Its antigen is as yet unknown. The length of the CDR3 is 14 residues. The V and J ends lost 7 bases and 0 bases respectively, with 13 bases between them. The V gene's germline CDR1 is GTSNPN and CDR2 SVGIG (reference sequence). 13 Jbeta primers and 60 Vbeta primers were used for the PCR. Produced via immunoSEQ multiplex PCR; TCRdb's table is partial and in-frame only. Of over 150,000 clones in the sample, approximately 82% were seen once. These data come from a study of cytomegalovirus exposure and HLA in healthy donors. General study points: Highly shared sequence variants in one cluster were likely a sequencing artifact. Researchers counted some 150 TCR beta chains as cytomegalovirus-associated. It was confirmed in vitro that a few of the CMV-associated chains were specific for CMV antigens. Some V segments could not be told apart, so they were left out, TRBV6-2 and TRBV6-3 among them.

The sample comprised PBMCs. The chain links TRBV30 to TRBJ2-1; D uncertain. The origin of this receptor is a male donor in good health and CMV-seronegative. Written as DNA, the CDR3 is TGTGCCTCCGCCCCTACGAGCTCCTACAATGAGCAGTTCTTC. Translated, it gives CASAPTSSYNEQFF.